This T cell receptor beta chain was found in a study of blood T cell repertoires in COVID-19. The CDR3 is 16 residues long. Data came from immunoSEQ multiplex PCR; TCRdb stores just in-frame clones and leaves some out. The repertoire includes 650,000 to 800,000 clones, around 90% of them detected once, and roughly 0.26% sits in the top ten. This rearrangement joins TRBV12-1 to TRBJ1-6; the table's D call TRBD1 went unverified against the DNA. TRBV12-1 has pseudogene status. Sequenced input: peripheral blood. This sequence was found in a woman aged 18-30 years with acute or convalescent COVID-19. CDR3 sequence (DNA): TGTGCCAGCAGCGTCCCGGGACAGACTTATAATTCACCCCTCCACTTT. Translating it yields CASSVPGQTYNSPLHF.